This T cell receptor (beta chain) comes out of a study of blood T cell repertoires in COVID-19. Study background: Researchers got acute and convalescent COVID-19 samples from the United States, Italy and Spain. PBMCs, B-cell-depleted T cells, or T cells provided the cDNA or gDNA that made up the material.

The CDR3 is made up of 13 amino acids. V dropped 3 bases and J dropped 10; count of bases not matched to a gene: 8. Germline CDR1 SGHRS, CDR2 YFSETQ. In the source study's methods: Quantification of nucleated cells was approximated via reference gene primer amplification. Profiled with immunoSEQ multiplex PCR; TCRdb holds only in-frame clones, not every one. V and J calls and clone size follow that table, whereas D and trimming were derived from the DNA. The profile shows some 65,000 clones, roughly 92% of them singletons. Sequencing was done on a sample of peripheral blood. The TCR was taken from a man aged 70 or older with active COVID-19. This rearrangement joins TRBV5-1 to TRBJ2-7; TRBD1 matches at 9 bases. The CDR3 here is CASSSDRGGFQYF. CDR3 nucleotides: TGCGCCAGCAGCTCCGACAGGGGGGGTTTTCAGTACTTC. Full variable domain (remainder filled in from reference TRBV5-1 and TRBJ2-7): KAGVTQTPRYLIKTRGQQVTLSCSPISGHRSVSWYQQTPGQGLQFLFEYFSETQRNKGNFPGRFSGRQFSNSRSEMNVSTLELGDSALYLCASSSDRGGFQYFGPGTRLTVT.